This T cell receptor beta chain was identified in a study of shared clonotypes between healthy human individuals. TCRdb keeps only in-frame clones here, not all; method: immunoSEQ multiplex PCR. The table lists about 1.1 million clones, 70% to 80% of them singletons, with roughly 0.9% in the top ten. V shed 5 bases and J 6 bases; nucleotides not matched to a gene: 12. CDR1 is LGHNA, CDR2 YSLEER, per germline. This CDR3 comprises 16 residues. Source material: memory CD4+ T cells from PBMCs. Subset specified: CD45RA-negative fraction. The genes are TRBV4-3 and TRBJ2-7; TRBD2 matches at 11 bases. The receptor was derived from a man aged 18 to 29 in good health. Some clones in this sample may be carry-over from other donors' samples. The CDR3 DNA is TGCGCCAGCAGCAAAGGGGCTAGCGGGAGGCTCCGCGAGCAGTACTTC. This sequence encodes CASSKGASGRLREQYF.